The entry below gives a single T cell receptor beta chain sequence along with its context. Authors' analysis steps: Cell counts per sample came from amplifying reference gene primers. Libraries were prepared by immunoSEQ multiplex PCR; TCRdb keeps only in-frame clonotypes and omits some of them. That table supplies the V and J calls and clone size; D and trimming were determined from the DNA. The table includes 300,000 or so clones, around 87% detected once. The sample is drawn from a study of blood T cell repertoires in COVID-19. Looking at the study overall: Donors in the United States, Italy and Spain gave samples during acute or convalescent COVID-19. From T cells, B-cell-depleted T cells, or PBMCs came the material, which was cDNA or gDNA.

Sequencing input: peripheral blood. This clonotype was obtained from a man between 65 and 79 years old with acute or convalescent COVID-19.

CDR3 residues: CARERSSGKVFEQFF. The DNA of the CDR3 is TGTGCCAGGGAAAGATCCAGCGGGAAGGTGTTTGAGCAGTTCTTC. V gene TRBV14 combines with J gene TRBJ2-1; TRBD2 aligns across 7 bases. The CDR3 sequence is 15 residues long. Germline-derived CDR1 and CDR2 are SGHDN and FVKESK. V trimming: 9 bases; J trimming: 9 bases; junction bases outside the gene matches: 17.